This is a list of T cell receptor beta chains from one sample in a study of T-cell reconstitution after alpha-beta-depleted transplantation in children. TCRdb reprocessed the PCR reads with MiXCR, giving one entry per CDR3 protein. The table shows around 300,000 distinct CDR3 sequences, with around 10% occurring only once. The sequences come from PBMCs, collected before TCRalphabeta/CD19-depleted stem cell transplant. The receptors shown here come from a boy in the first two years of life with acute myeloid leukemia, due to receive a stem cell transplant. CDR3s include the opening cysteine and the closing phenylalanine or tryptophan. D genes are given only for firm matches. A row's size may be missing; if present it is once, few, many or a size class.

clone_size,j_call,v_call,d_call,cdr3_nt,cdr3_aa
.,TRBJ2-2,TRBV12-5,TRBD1,TGTGCTAGTGGCCGTGACAGGGGGAACGGGGAGCTGTTTTTT,CASGRDRGNGELFF
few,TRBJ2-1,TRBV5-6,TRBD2,TGTGCCAGCAGCTTGGTCAGCGGGGGGGCCCATGAGCAGTTCTTC,CASSLVSGGAHEQFF
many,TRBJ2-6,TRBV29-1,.,TGCAGCGCGTCCGGGACAACTGGGGCCAACGTCCTGACTTTC,CSASGTTGANVLTF
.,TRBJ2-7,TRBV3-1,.,TGTGCCTGCAGCCAAGATCAACTTGGGACCTACGAGCAGTACTTC,CACSQDQLGTYEQYF
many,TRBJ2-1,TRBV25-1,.,TGTGCCAGCAGTGCCAGGGGCCAAGCTAGTTCCTACAATGAGCAGTTCTTC,CASSARGQASSYNEQFF
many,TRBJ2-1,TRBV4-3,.,TGCGCCAGCAGCCCACGACAGGGAGGAGGGAATGAGCAGTTCTTC,CASSPRQGGGNEQFF
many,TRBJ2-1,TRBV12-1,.,TGTGCCAGCTCGACACGGGACTCACGGACCAATGAGCAGTTCTTC,CASSTRDSRTNEQFF
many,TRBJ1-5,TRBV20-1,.,TGCAGTGCTAGAGAAGGAAGGGTTCGGGCTCAGCCCCAGCATTTT,CSAREGRVRAQPQHF
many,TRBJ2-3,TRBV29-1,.,TGCAGCGCTGGTCCCCTGACAGGAGCCCTCACAGATACGCAGTATTTT,CSAGPLTGALTDTQYF
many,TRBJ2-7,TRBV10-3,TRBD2,TGTGCCATCAAAACGGGAGGGCCGGGGGAGCAGTACTTC,CAIKTGGPGEQYF
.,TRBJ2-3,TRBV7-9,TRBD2,TGTGCCAGCACTGTAGCGGGGGTAGGAGATACGCAGTATTTT,CASTVAGVGDTQYF
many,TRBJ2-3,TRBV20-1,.,TGCAGTGCCCGCTCGGGGGCTAGCACAGATACGCAGTATTTT,CSARSGASTDTQYF
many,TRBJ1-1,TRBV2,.,TGTGCCAGCAGTGCAGGGCGGGCTTTCTTT,CASSAGRAFF
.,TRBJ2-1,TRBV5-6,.,TGTGCCAGCAGCCCGCCGGGACCAGCTAATGAGCAGTTCTTC,CASSPPGPANEQFF
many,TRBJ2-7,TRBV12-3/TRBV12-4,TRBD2,TGTGCCAGCAGTCCTCGCGGGAGCTCCTACGAGCAGTACTTC,CASSPRGSSYEQYF
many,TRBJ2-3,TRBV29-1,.,TGCAGCCTTCGCGAAATCGGTACGCAGTATTTT,CSLREIGTQYF
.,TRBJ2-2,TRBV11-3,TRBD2,TGTGCCAGCAGCTTAGGCGGACTAGCGGAGCCCGGGGAGCTGTTTTTT,CASSLGGLAEPGELFF
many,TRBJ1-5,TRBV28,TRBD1,TGTGCCAGCAGTTTCCTGGGACAGAGCAATCAGCCCCAGCATTTT,CASSFLGQSNQPQHF
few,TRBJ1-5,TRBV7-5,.,.,CISVPEDDSPNQPQHF
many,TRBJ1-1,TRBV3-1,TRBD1,TGTGCCAGCAGCCCGAGGACAGGGGGATTGAACACTGAAGCTTTCTTT,CASSPRTGGLNTEAFF
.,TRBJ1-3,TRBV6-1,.,TGTGCCAGCAGTGACAGGCGCCGCTCTGGAAACACCATATATTTT,CASSDRRRSGNTIYF
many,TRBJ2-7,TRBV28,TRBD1,TGTGCCAGCGACGGACAGGTGTCCTACGAGCAGTACTTC,CASDGQVSYEQYF
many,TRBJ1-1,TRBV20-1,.,TGCAGTGCTAGTTCCAGGAGGAACACTGAAGCTTTCTTT,CSASSRRNTEAFF
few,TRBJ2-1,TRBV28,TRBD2,TGTGCCAGCAGTTTTCTTGGGACTAGCGGGAGCGGGGGGCAGTTCTTC,CASSFLGTSGSGGQFF
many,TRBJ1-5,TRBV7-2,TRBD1,TGTGCCAGCAGCTTAGCGGGTGGGACAGGGCAGCCCCAGCATTTT,CASSLAGGTGQPQHF
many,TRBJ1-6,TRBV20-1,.,TGCAGTGCTGACCATCTTAGCTCCTATAATTCACCCCTCCACTTT,CSADHLSSYNSPLHF
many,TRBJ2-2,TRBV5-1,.,TGCGCCAGCAGCTCGACAGCGAACACCGGGGAGCTGTTTTTT,CASSSTANTGELFF
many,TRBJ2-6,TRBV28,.,TGTGCCAGCAGTTTATTGCGACGGCAAGGGAGTCCTGGGGCCAACGTCCTGACTTTC,CASSLLRRQGSPGANVLTF
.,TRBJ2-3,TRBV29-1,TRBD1,TGCAGCGTTGCCCGACAGGGGGCCACAGATACGCAGTATTTT,CSVARQGATDTQYF
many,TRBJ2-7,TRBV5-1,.,TGCGCCAGCAGCTTGTGGAGAGGCCTCGAGCAGTACTTC,CASSLWRGLEQYF
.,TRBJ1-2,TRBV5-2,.,TGTGCCATGAGCCCCGGACAGGTCTATGGCTACACCTTC,CAMSPGQVYGYTF
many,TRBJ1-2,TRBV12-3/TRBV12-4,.,TGTGCCAGCAGTTTTGGCCCTCTCTATGGCTACACCTTC,CASSFGPLYGYTF
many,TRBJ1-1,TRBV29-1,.,TGCAGCGTTGAAGATTTTGGGAACACTGAAGCTTTCTTT,CSVEDFGNTEAFF
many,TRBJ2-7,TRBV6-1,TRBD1,TGTGCCAGCAGGAAGAGGGACAGGGGGCACTACGAGCAGTACTTC,CASRKRDRGHYEQYF
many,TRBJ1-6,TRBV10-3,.,TGTGCCATCACAGGACAGCGTGATTCACCCCTCCACTTT,CAITGQRDSPLHF
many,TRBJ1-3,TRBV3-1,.,TGTGCCAGCAGCCGTGCAGGGAGAAGTGGAAACACCATATATTTT,CASSRAGRSGNTIYF
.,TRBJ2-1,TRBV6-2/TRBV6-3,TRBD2,TGTGCCAGCAGTTACTCCCCGCGACTAGCGGGAGGTCCCTACAATGAGCAGTTCTTC,CASSYSPRLAGGPYNEQFF
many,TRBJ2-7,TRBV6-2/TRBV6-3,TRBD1,TGTGCCAGCAGTGACGGGACAGGGAAAGTAAGGTATGAGGAGCAGTACTTC,CASSDGTGKVRYEEQYF
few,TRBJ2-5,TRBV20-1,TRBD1,TGCAGTGCTAGGACAGGGGGACCCCAAGAGACCCAGTACTTC,CSARTGGPQETQYF
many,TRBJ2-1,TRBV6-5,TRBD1,TGTGCCAGCAGTTACCCTTACAGGGGGCGTATGAGGAACAATGAGCAGTTCTTC,CASSYPYRGRMRNNEQFF
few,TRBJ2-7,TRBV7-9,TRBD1,TGTGCCAGCAGTGAAGGGACAGGAACCTACGAGCAGTACTTC,CASSEGTGTYEQYF
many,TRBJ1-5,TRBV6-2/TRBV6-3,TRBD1,TGTGCCAGCAGTAGGACAGGGGGCGCTTGGCAGCCCCAGCATTTT,CASSRTGGAWQPQHF
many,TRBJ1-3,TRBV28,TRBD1,TGTGCCAGCAGTTTGCCAGGGGGTGGAAACACCATATATTTT,CASSLPGGGNTIYF
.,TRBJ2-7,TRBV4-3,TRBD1,TGCGCCAGCAGCCAAGGGAGACAGGGTGCAGACTACGAGCAGTACTTC,CASSQGRQGADYEQYF
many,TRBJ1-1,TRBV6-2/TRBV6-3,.,TGTGCCAGCAGATTGAGCTGGGACACTGAAGCTTTCTTT,CASRLSWDTEAFF
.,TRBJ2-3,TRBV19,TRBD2,TGTGCCAGTAGGCCGGGACTAGCGCTTTCCACAGATACGCAGTATTTT,CASRPGLALSTDTQYF
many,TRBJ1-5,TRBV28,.,TGTGCCAGCAGTAGAAGGGTATATCAGCCCCAGCATTTT,CASSRRVYQPQHF
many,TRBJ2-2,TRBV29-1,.,TGCAGCGGAGGGGGTACCGGGGAGCTGTTTTTT,CSGGGTGELFF
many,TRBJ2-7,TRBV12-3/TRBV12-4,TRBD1,TGTGCCAGCAGTTACCCGGGACAGGGGGTGTATGAGCAGTACTTC,CASSYPGQGVYEQYF
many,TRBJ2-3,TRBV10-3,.,TGTGCCATCAGTGGACCGAGCGGGCCCTCCACAGATACGCAGTATTTT,CAISGPSGPSTDTQYF
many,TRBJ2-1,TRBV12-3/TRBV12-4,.,TGTGCCAGCAGTCCAGCTTACAATGAGCAGTTCTTC,CASSPAYNEQFF
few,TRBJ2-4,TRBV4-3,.,TGCGCCAGCAGCCCGGGGGCGGCAGGGAGGGGCAGCATTCAGTACTTC,CASSPGAAGRGSIQYF